This entry describes one TCR beta chain. The antigen is not known. Germline V gene data show CDR1 as MDHEN and CDR2 as SYDVKM. The CDR3 totals 15 residues. Trimming stripped 2 bases from V and 2 bases from J, with 11 bases between. The data are from a study of beta chain features in type 1 diabetes. Study summary: All samples yielded 100 million to 140 million examined sorted cells.

Sequenced material consisted of expressed TCRB transcripts (all of the isolated RNA was reverse transcribed). Data came from immunoSEQ multiplex PCR; TCRdb stores just in-frame clones and leaves some out. The repertoire holds under 350,000 clones, roughly a quarter seen once, with 0.012% in the top ten. General observations from the study: Across all four CD4+ subsets, people with type 1 diabetes showed modestly shorter TCRB CDR3s. Insertion counts at VDJ junctions were lower in type 1 diabetes patients, who also showed more deletions there. The naive, central memory and Treg TCRB repertoires showed an apparent similarity that was greater among patients than among healthy donors.

Sorting that relied on CD45RO/CCR7/CD25/CD127/CD95/CD27 yielded CD4+ naive, central memory, regulatory and stem cell-like memory cells. This sequence was found in a woman aged 25 to 45 with type 1 diabetes. The chain combines TRBV28 with TRBJ2-3; no definite D call. Sequences were obtained from naive CD4+ T cells from blood. The CDR3 loop is CASSLRFGNTDTQYF. CDR3 DNA: TGTGCCAGCAGTTTACGGTTCGGTAACACAGATACGCAGTATTTT.